This entry lists 2 T cell receptor beta chains sequenced from one sample in a study of shared clonotypes between healthy human individuals. Profiled with immunoSEQ multiplex PCR; TCRdb holds only in-frame clones, not every one. The repertoire holds around 1.6 million clones, with 95% to 99% as singletons. The sample comprised naive CD4+ T cells sorted from blood. The subset is: CD45RA+ positively selected. Receptors originate from a young man in good health.

Here the CDR3 reads CASRLGVHQPQHF. The CDR3 bases are TGTGCCAGCAGACTTGGGGTCCATCAGCCCCAGCATTTT. The rearrangement joins TRBV6-5 to TRBJ1-5; D is uncertain. Germline assignment: CDR1 MNHEY and CDR2 SVGAGI. The CDR3 is 13 amino acids. The germline V and J ends were trimmed by 6 bases and 5 bases, with 11 bases remaining between them.

The genes are TRBV6-1 and TRBJ2-7; no clear D. Per the germline V gene, CDR1 is MNHNS and CDR2 is SASEGT. The ends were cut back, 7 bases at V and 9 bases at J, with 16 bases in the middle. The CDR3 consists of 12 residues. For the CDR3, the DNA is TGTGCCAGCACCTATAAATTCCCCAGGCAGTACTTC. Translation gives CASTYKFPRQYF.